This T cell receptor beta chain was sequenced in a study of T cells in Graves' hyperthyroidism and ophthalmopathy. Broader study findings: Progression to ophthalmopathy was predicted a median of 6.5 months early. Most thyroid clonotypes with frequency above 0.001 were detected in blood.

The length of the CDR3 is 17 residues. Germline CDR1 and CDR2: DFQATT and SNEGSKA (reference sequence). Trimming removed 3 bases at V and 7 bases at J, with 27 bases between. There were TCR beta CDR3 regions amplified from RNA transcripts. In the first-round RT-PCR of the TCR CDR3, the HTBI primer set was used. TCRdb redid the calling of the multiplex PCR reads with MiXCR, one entry per CDR3 protein. The sample lists about 570,000 distinct CDR3 sequences, roughly 50% seen once, with under 20% in the top ten. On the basis of clinical symptoms, serum thyroxine and TRAb, thyroid ultrasound and orbital computed tomography, diagnoses were made. As regards this clonotype: Its antigen is unknown.

The TCR originated in an adult woman with Graves' disease, either hyperthyroidism or ophthalmopathy (not recorded which). Sample: peripheral blood or thyroid tissue (not recorded which). This chain uses TRBV20-1 with TRBJ1-2; perhaps TRBD1 as D (5 bases). CDR3 in DNA: TGCAGTGCTAGTAGCGGGACCTCTTCTTCTTACAACGCTGGCTACACCTTC. It is translated as CSASSGTSSSYNAGYTF.